This TCR beta chain was recorded in a study of CD8 T cells in Susac syndrome. The authors carried out high-throughput sequencing of TCR beta. They applied it to CD8+ and CD4+ T cells obtained from blood. Relapsing-remitting disease, either stable or active, was present in the treatment-naive patients who were the multiple sclerosis controls. The CD8+ and CD4+ T cells were negatively isolated, with the TEMRA cells enriched by FACS. With 5 bases clipped from V and 3 bases from J, the junction kept 12 bases outside the gene matches. The V gene's germline CDR1 is SQVTM and CDR2 ANQGSEA. The CDR3 consists of 15 residues. When the RNA was reverse transcribed, random hexamers were used with an input of 0.5 to 1 ug. It was immunoSEQ multiplex PCR that amplified TCR beta CDR3 across 54 Vbeta and 13 Jbeta. TCRdb called the immunoSEQ multiplex PCR reads again in MiXCR, with one record for every CDR3 protein. This sample yields just over 300,000 distinct CDR3 sequences, of which about 90% are seen a single time; approximately 0.065% belongs to the top ten.

The TCR was taken from a human donor with multiple sclerosis. Source material: CD4+ T cells from PBMCs. The chain has TRBV29-1 and TRBJ1-2; TRBD1 matches at 7 bases. In nucleotides, the CDR3 is TGCAGCGTTCGACTCGCTACCGGGACAGACTATGGCTACACCTTC. As protein: CSVRLATGTDYGYTF.